The clone carrying this TCR beta chain has just a few counts. This sample was included in a study of blood T cell repertoires in COVID-19. Study overall: Acute-phase and convalescent COVID-19 samples originated in the United States, Italy and Spain. Sources were T cells, B-cell-depleted T cells, or PBMCs; the material itself was cDNA or gDNA.

CDR1 and CDR2 (germline): MDHEN, SYDVKM. Losses at the gene ends were 5 bases for V and 6 bases for J; bases not matched to a gene: 7. The CDR3 loop spans 15 amino acids. Methods used by the authors: It was from reference gene primer amplification that nucleated cell counts were estimated. TCRdb's copy holds only in-frame clones and misses some; the assay was immunoSEQ multiplex PCR. The V and J calls and the clone size are those of that table, but D and trimming were determined from the DNA. There are approximately 15,000 clones in the sample; about 83% occur only once, and about 22% lies in the top ten.

The chain carries TRBV28 and TRBJ1-4; 9 nucleotides align to TRBD1. What was sequenced was peripheral blood. This receptor was obtained from a woman in her sixties or seventies with acute or convalescent COVID-19. CDR3 sequence reads: CASSGFGTGHEKLFF. For the CDR3, the DNA is TGTGCCAGCAGTGGCTTCGGGACAGGGCATGAAAAACTGTTTTTT. Complete variable domain (other parts from reference TRBV28 and TRBJ1-4): DVKVTQSSRYLVKRTGEKVFLECVQDMDHENMFWYRQDPGLGLRLIYFSYDVKMKEKGDIPEGYSVSREKKERFSLILESASTNQTSMYLCASSGFGTGHEKLFFGSGTQLSVL.